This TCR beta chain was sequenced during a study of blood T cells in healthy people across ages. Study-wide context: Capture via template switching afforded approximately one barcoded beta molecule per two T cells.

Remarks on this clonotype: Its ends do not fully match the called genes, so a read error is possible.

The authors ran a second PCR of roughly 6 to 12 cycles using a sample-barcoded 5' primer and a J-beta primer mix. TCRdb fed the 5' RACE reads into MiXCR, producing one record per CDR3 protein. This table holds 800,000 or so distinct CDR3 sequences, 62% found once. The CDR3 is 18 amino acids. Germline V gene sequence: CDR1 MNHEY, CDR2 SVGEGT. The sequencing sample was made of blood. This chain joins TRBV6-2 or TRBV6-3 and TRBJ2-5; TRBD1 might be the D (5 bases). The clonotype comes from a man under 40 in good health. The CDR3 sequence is CAGSYSLGPWSSEETQYF. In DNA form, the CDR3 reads TGTGCCGGCAGTTACTCGCTGGGGCCGTGGAGTAGTGAAGAGACCCAGTACTTC.